These 27 T cell receptor beta chains were sequenced from one sample in a study of control samples from healthy donors and cancer patients. The table came from immunoSEQ multiplex PCR; TCRdb's copy has only in-frame clones and leaves some out. The sample includes fewer than 120,000 clones, approximately 90% of them seen just once. The sample comprised PBMCs. Receptors were obtained from a woman in her sixties or seventies with lung cancer.

V is TRBV7-9 and J is TRBJ2-5; the D is unclear. The length of the CDR3 is 14 residues. The germline V gene has CDR1 SEHNR and CDR2 FQNEAQ (reference sequence). Trimming removed 3 bases at V and 5 bases at J, with 13 bases between. The CDR3 DNA reads TGTGCCAGCAGCTTCCTCGGACGAAGGGAGACCCAGTACTTC. Translated: CASSFLGRRETQYF. Based on the CDR3 plus reference TRBV7-9 and TRBJ2-5, the full variable domain is DTGVSQNPRHKITKRGQNVTFRCDPISEHNRLYWYRQTLGQGPEFLTYFQNEAQLEKSRLLSDRFSAERPKGSFSTLEIQRTEQGDSAMYLCASSFLGRRETQYFGPGTRLLVL.

This rearrangement joins TRBV25-1 to TRBJ2-1; D call uncertain. The V gene's germline CDR1 is MGHDK and CDR2 SYGVNS. The CDR3 spans 14 residues. Trimming took off 3 bases at V and 2 bases at J, with 8 bases between the two ends. Here the CDR3 DNA reads TGTGCCAGCAGTGATCTGGCTACCTACAATGAGCAGTTCTTC. Translated, it gives CASSDLATYNEQFF.

This chain links TRBV7-9 with TRBJ1-1, with D maybe TRBD1 (6 bases). The CDR3 is made up of 14 amino acids. CDR1 and CDR2 (germline): SEHNR, FQNEAQ (reference sequence). V gave up 5 bases and J gave up 7 bases, with 17 bases separating them. The CDR3 sequence: CASSRDTSVIEAFF. Written as DNA, the CDR3 is TGTGCCAGCAGCCGGGACACCTCAGTAATTGAAGCTTTCTTT.

J is TRBJ2-1 and V is TRBV12-3 or TRBV12-4; 13 nucleotides align to TRBD2. CDR3 length: 13 amino acids. After removal of 7 bases from V and 15 bases from J, the junction contained 9 bases not matched to a gene. Here the CDR3 reads CASTIGTSGTSFF. The CDR3 region has the DNA TGTGCCAGCACTATCGGGACTAGCGGGACCTCGTTCTTC.

V usage is TRBV6-5 and J usage is TRBJ2-1; maybe TRBD1 (5 bases). CDR1 and CDR2 (germline): MNHEY, SVGAGI. Trimming pared 7 bases from V and 8 bases from J, leaving 21 bases between. The CDR3 contains 15 residues. CDR3 sequence reads: CASNRSPGSIDEQFF. In DNA form, the CDR3 reads TGTGCCAGCAACAGGAGTCCTGGATCCATCGATGAGCAGTTCTTC.

V and J are TRBV5-1 and TRBJ1-2; D possibly corresponds to TRBD1 (5 bases). With 0 bases removed from V and 7 bases from J, the gap between germline ends came to 13 bases. Per the germline V gene, CDR1 is SGHRS and CDR2 is YFSETQ. The CDR3 extends over 14 amino acids. The CDR3 nucleotides read TGCGCCAGCAGCTTGGGGGACGGGATTGGTGGCTACACCTTC. Its protein is CASSLGDGIGGYTF.

The CDR3 nucleotides are TGTGCCACCAGCAGACCTAATCAGCCCCAGCATTTT. Translation gives CATSRPNQPQHF. The rearrangement joins TRBV15 to TRBJ1-5; D ambiguous. Germline CDR1 reads LNHNV; CDR2 reads YYDKDF (reference sequence). V was pared by 2 bases and J by 4 bases, with 3 bases between. The CDR3 is 12 amino acids.

The J gene is TRBJ2-1, the V gene TRBV24-1; TRBD2 is a possible D gene (6 bases). CDR1 is KGHDR, CDR2 SFDVKD, per germline. Deletions cut 3 bases from V and 1 base from J, with 9 bases between. The CDR3 contains 15 residues. CDR3 residues: CATSDRGRSYNEQFF. The CDR3 DNA reads as TGTGCCACCAGTGATCGGGGGAGGTCCTACAATGAGCAGTTCTTC.

The rearrangement uses TRBV6-6 and TRBJ1-2; maybe TRBD1 (5 bases). The CDR3 consists of 14 residues. Germline-derived CDR1 and CDR2 are MNHNY and SVGAGI (reference sequence). Between the trimmed V and J ends, which lost 8 bases and 1 base, there was a span of 14 bases. The CDR3 sequence: CASRDREHNYGYTF. The DNA of the CDR3 is TGTGCCAGCCGTGACAGAGAACATAACTATGGCTACACCTTC.

This clone was counted a few times. CDR3 in DNA: TGTGCCAGCAGCTTAGTATGGGGGGGCCACGAGCAGTACTTC. Its translation: CASSLVWGGHEQYF. V usage is TRBV13 and J usage is TRBJ2-7; maybe TRBD2 (7 bases). Between the trimmed V and J ends, which lost 1 base and 5 bases, there was a span of 12 bases. CDR1 and CDR2 from the germline V gene are PRHDT and FYEKMQ (reference sequence). The CDR3 is made up of 14 amino acids.

The rearrangement links TRBV5-4 to TRBJ1-6, with D perhaps TRBD1 (5 bases). Trimming shortened V by 0 bases and J by 9 bases, and 16 bases separated the two germline ends. Germline V lookup: CDR1 SGHNT, CDR2 YYREEE (reference sequence). This CDR3 is built from 16 residues. CDR3: CASSLENGGDGSPLHF. The CDR3 coding sequence is TGTGCCAGCAGCTTGGAAAACGGGGGAGATGGTTCACCCCTCCACTTT.

The rearrangement joins TRBV5-1 to TRBJ2-3, with 7 bases matching TRBD2. Germline lookup yields CDR1 SGHRS and CDR2 YFSETQ. The CDR3 is made up of 15 amino acids. Unmatched junction bases numbered 8, after V lost 0 bases and J lost 7 bases. CDR3 in DNA: TGCGCCAGCAGCTTGGGGGCGGGAGTAGGAAATACGCAGTATTTT. Encoded protein: CASSLGAGVGNTQYF.

The rearrangement links TRBV6-5 to TRBJ1-2; D is possibly TRBD1 (5 bases). V gave up 6 bases and J gave up 5 bases, with 16 bases separating them. There are 14 residues in the CDR3. Germline V lookup: CDR1 MNHEY, CDR2 SVGAGI. CDR3 nucleotides: TGTGCCAGCAGGAGGGACGGGGATGGGTATGGCTACACCTTC. Its protein is CASRRDGDGYGYTF.

The CDR3 spells CASSVSGPDTQYF. The CDR3 nucleotides read TGTGCCAGCAGCGTATCCGGGCCAGATACGCAGTATTTT. This chain connects TRBV9 to TRBJ2-3, with no clear D. The V gene's germline CDR1 is SGDLS and CDR2 YYNGEE. V lost 1 base and J lost 4, with 7 bases in between. This CDR3 spans 13 amino acids.

A single count supports this clone. The chain carries TRBV7-9 and TRBJ2-5, with 9 nucleotides matching TRBD2. Per the germline V gene, CDR1 is SEHNR and CDR2 is FQNEAQ (reference sequence). The trim removed 3 bases at V and 5 bases at J, leaving 13 bases unmatched. CDR3 length: 17 amino acids. In DNA form, the CDR3 reads TGTGCCAGCAGCTTTCGAAGGCGGGAGGGTATACAGGAGACCCAGTACTTC. This sequence encodes CASSFRRREGIQETQYF.

The genes are TRBV12-5 and TRBJ2-3, with D tentatively TRBD2 (5 bases). The CDR3 length is 14 residues. Germline loops: CDR1 LGHNT, CDR2 FRNRAP. V was shortened by 1 base and J by 4 bases, with 9 bases between the two germline ends. The CDR3 sequence: CASGLGGPPDTQYF. The CDR3 region has the DNA TGTGCTAGTGGTTTGGGAGGGCCCCCAGATACGCAGTATTTT.

J is TRBJ1-6 and V is TRBV5-1; TRBD1 agrees at 9 bases. This CDR3 is built from 16 residues. Trimming cost V 6 bases and J 5 bases; bases outside gene matches: 9. CDR1 and CDR2 (germline): SGHRS, YFSETQ. Here the CDR3 reads CASKRFRDRDNSPLHF. The CDR3 DNA is TGCGCCAGCAAGAGATTCCGGGACAGGGATAATTCACCCCTCCACTTT.

A few counts support this clone. J is TRBJ2-5 and V is TRBV3-1 (or the pseudogene TRBV3-2); D gene unclear. CDR1 and CDR2 (germline): LGHDT, YNNKEL (reference sequence). Trimming removed 1 base at V and 1 base at J, with 4 bases between. This CDR3 region has 13 residues. CDR3 DNA sequence: TGTGCCAGCAGCCAAGCTAGCCAAGAGACCCAGTACTTC. Translated: CASSQASQETQYF.

Concerning this clone: The sample holds other DNA sequences that translate to the same CDR3. The V and J genes are TRBV6-5 and TRBJ1-2; D call uncertain. V lost 4 bases, J lost 2 bases, and 8 bases lay in between. Germline lookup yields CDR1 MNHEY and CDR2 SVGAGI. The length of the CDR3 is 13 residues. DNA of the CDR3: TGTGCCAGCAGTTTGGAAGCGAACTATGGCTACACCTTC. Its protein is CASSLEANYGYTF.

The CDR3 DNA sequence: TGTGCCAGCAGGGAGGGGACACCTTCGACAGATACGCAGTATTTT. This codes for CASREGTPSTDTQYF. The genes are TRBV2 and TRBJ2-3; D tentatively reads TRBD1 or TRBD2 (6 bases each). The CDR3 runs to 15 residues. V shed 6 bases and J shed 3 bases, with 16 bases lying between them. CDR1 is SNHLY, CDR2 FYNNEI, per germline.

For this clone: The sample has other DNA sequences that encode this CDR3 too. This chain links TRBV10-3 with TRBJ2-7, with D possibly being TRBD1 (7 bases). The germline CDR1 and CDR2 sequences are ENHRY and SYGVKD. Trimming cost V 6 bases and J 5 bases, with 14 bases left between them. The CDR3 loop spans 13 amino acids. CDR3 sequence reads: CAIREGAVNEQYF. The DNA of the CDR3 is TGTGCCATCAGGGAGGGGGCCGTCAACGAGCAGTACTTC.

The V call is TRBV6-2 or TRBV6-3, the J call TRBJ2-7; D is possibly TRBD1 (5 bases). CDR1 and CDR2 from the germline V gene are MNHEY and SVGEGT. The V and J ends lost 5 bases and 7 bases respectively, with 9 bases between them. The CDR3 sequence is 11 residues long. The CDR3 here is CASSGALEQYF. The DNA for the CDR3 is TGTGCCAGCAGTGGGGCTCTGGAGCAGTACTTC.

The chain employs TRBV4-1 and TRBJ1-4; D gene uncertain. Trimming left V 0 bases short and J 7 bases short, with 18 bases between. Looked up from germline, CDR1 is MGHRA and CDR2 is YSYEKL. The CDR3 has 17 residues. The CDR3 here is CASSQEVRVSRFEKLFF. Written as DNA, the CDR3 is TGCGCCAGCAGCCAAGAAGTAAGGGTCTCGAGGTTTGAAAAACTGTTTTTT.

The gene calls are TRBV5-6 and TRBJ1-1, with a tentative D call TRBD1 (5 bases). In germline, CDR1 is SGHDT, CDR2 YYEEEE. The CDR3 spans 15 residues. Trimming left V 2 bases short and J 3 bases short, with 14 bases between. The CDR3 DNA follows: TGTGCCAGCAGCTTTCTAGGGGTGAGGTACACTGAAGCTTTCTTT. Translating gives CASSFLGVRYTEAFF. Using reference TRBV5-6 and TRBJ1-1 for the parts outside the CDR3, the full variable domain is DAGVTQSPTHLIKTRGQQVTLRCSPKSGHDTVSWYQQALGQGPQFIFQYYEEEERQRGNFPDRFSGHQFPNYSSELNVNALLLGDSALYLCASSFLGVRYTEAFFGQGTRLTVV.

The rearrangement joins TRBV11-1 to TRBJ2-2; 7 nucleotides align to TRBD1. The V segment lost 5 bases and the J segment 1 base; nucleotides outside the gene matches: 7. Germline values: CDR1 SGHAT, CDR2 FQDESV (reference sequence). The CDR3 length is 16 residues. CDR3 residues: CASSIDRARNTGELFF. The CDR3 nucleotides read TGTGCCAGCAGCATTGACAGGGCCCGGAACACCGGGGAGCTGTTTTTT. Combining the CDR3 with reference TRBV11-1 and TRBJ2-2 gives the whole variable domain EAEVAQSPRYKITEKSQAVAFWCDPISGHATLYWYRQILGQGPELLVQFQDESVVDDSQLPKDRFSAERLKGVDSTLKIQPAELGDSAMYLCASSIDRARNTGELFFGEGSRLTVL.

The chain carries TRBV18 and TRBJ2-2, with D uncertain. The CDR3 contains 14 residues. CDR1 and CDR2 from the germline V gene are KGHSH and LQKENI. V was cut by 2 bases and J by 5 bases, with 9 bases left in between. DNA of the CDR3: TGTGCCAGCTCACCAGTAGGGAAAACCGGGGAGCTGTTTTTT. It is translated as CASSPVGKTGELFF. Full variable domain (outside the CDR3, taken from reference TRBV18 and TRBJ2-2): NAGVMQNPRHLVRRRGQEARLRCSPMKGHSHVYWYRQLPEEGLKFMVYLQKENIIDESGMPKERFSAEFPKEGPSILRIQQVVRGDSAAYFCASSPVGKTGELFFGEGSRLTVL.

The chain carries TRBV19 and TRBJ2-2, with TRBD2 matching over 10 bases. J was trimmed by 6 bases and V by 11 bases; bases with no gene match: 9. The CDR3 loop spans 14 amino acids. Germline V gene data show CDR1 as LNHDA and CDR2 as SQIVND (reference sequence). The CDR3 loop reads CASSGSGRAGELFF. For the CDR3, the DNA is TGTGCCTCATCCGGGAGCGGGAGGGCCGGGGAGCTGTTTTTT.